One TCR beta chain is described in this entry. Antigen: not known. Expressed TCRB transcripts were sequenced because the entire RNA isolate underwent reverse transcription. Here immunoSEQ multiplex PCR was the method, and the copy in TCRdb shows in-frame clones only, minus some. The sample has more than 95,000 clones; around 30% are singletons. The data were obtained in a study of beta chain features in type 1 diabetes. Study-level findings and limits: In every one of the four CD4+ subsets, TCRB CDR3s were moderately but significantly shorter in Type 1 diabetes patients.

Unmatched junction bases numbered 14, after V lost 4 bases and J lost 6 bases. CDR1 SGHNT and CDR2 YYREEE come from the germline V gene (reference sequence). The CDR3 length is 16 residues. This sequence originates from a woman in her late teens or twenties with type 1 diabetes. The sample taken for sequencing was central memory CD4+ T cells from blood. The V and J genes are TRBV5-4 and TRBJ2-3; 7 bases are shared with TRBD2. As DNA, the CDR3 is TGTGCCAGCAGCGTTGGGGGGGGTCTATGGGGTGATACGCAGTATTTT. Its translation is CASSVGGGLWGDTQYF.